The rows below give T cell receptor beta chains drawn from one sample of a study of Graves' ophthalmopathy and Graves' hyperthyroidism. TCRdb re-called the multiplex PCR reads through MiXCR, storing one row per CDR3 protein. The sample lists about 340,000 distinct CDR3 sequences, roughly a sixth seen once, with about 12% in the top ten. Material for sequencing was peripheral blood. These receptors originate from an adult man with Graves' ophthalmopathy. Both conserved end residues are part of each CDR3. Size tells how often a clone was seen (once, few, many) or the class of an expanded clone, and some rows leave it out.

size | V | CDR3
. | TRBV6-1 | CATQVSGELFF
. | TRBV7-2 | CASSSRGGLNNSPLHF
many | TRBV4-3 | CASSRGQGGVIEQYF
many | TRBV6-2/TRBV6-3 | CASSYPLAGETQYF
many | TRBV19 | CASRLQGANEQYF
many | TRBV14 | CASSPLVTQETQYF
many | TRBV6-1 | CASSVLASREQYF
many | TRBV29-1 | CSVEDPSSGNTIYF
. | TRBV6-1 | CASSVYPRQETQYF
few | TRBV18 | CASSPRYAGGYTF
. | TRBV19 | CASRGALYGYTF
many | TRBV10-3 | CAIRADENSGNTIYF
many | TRBV14 | CASSFELGQGARSPLHF
once | TRBV30 | CAWRVSANQETQYF
many | TRBV6-2/TRBV6-3 | CASSSLGQAYEQYF
many | TRBV6-2/TRBV6-3 | CASSSIPGRVLVYEQYF
many | TRBV6-2/TRBV6-3 | CASKFLGSNQPQHF
many | TRBV28 | CASSPSPYEQYF
many | TRBV6-5 | CASRRAGTVNTEAFF
many | TRBV30 | CAWSLGGVQPQHF
. | TRBV29-1 | CSVEEGTSPGETQYF
many | TRBV20-1 | CSAAGFSSYEQYF
many | TRBV3-1 | CASSQVASGAYEQYF
. | TRBV28 | CASSTSGQHTEAFF
many | TRBV7-8 | CASSWTGLNTEAFF
many | TRBV29-1 | CSASDTGGQYEQYF
many | TRBV6-5 | CASGFPSGGVSGETQYF
many | TRBV11-2 | CASSLIGGDITGELFF
many | TRBV6-5 | CASSSDRARNQPQHF
. | TRBV20-1 | CSARDPYGYTF
. | TRBV12-3/TRBV12-4 | CASSFTEQTQYF
many | TRBV7-3 | CASSLSGGQTQYF
many | TRBV6-2/TRBV6-3 | CASSSYKQPQHF
few | TRBV6-2/TRBV6-3 | CASSYSPAGQANYGYTF
many | TRBV28 | CASSFLGTDYSYEQYF
many | TRBV6-1 | CASTRSGVFNYGYTF
many | TRBV2 | CASSRMQETQYF
many | TRBV7-2 | CASSLVGQTTEAFF
many | TRBV20-1 | CSARDHESGRDEQYF
once | TRBV27 | CASPRQENTEAFF
many | TRBV6-5 | CASSRRTHQETQYF
. | TRBV4-2 | CASSQGAGGQDTGELFF
many | TRBV12-3/TRBV12-4 | CASSLDTSVPGELFF
many | TRBV6-1 | CASSPGVGGVVTEAFF
many | TRBV6-2/TRBV6-3 | CASSRSGRETQYF
many | TRBV5-4 | CASSSHRGGYRSNQPQHF
. | TRBV6-5 | CASSLLIASTGELFF
many | TRBV20-1 | CSARDSSYNSPLHF
many | TRBV5-4 | CASSGGVDSGANVLTF
. | TRBV6-5 | CASSYSGSDYGYTF
many | TRBV6-5 | CASSTGTGGNLVGSPLHF